These 10 T cell receptor beta chains were sequenced from one sample in a study of graft-versus-host responses after intestinal transplantation. The data were produced by immunoSEQ multiplex PCR, yet TCRdb's version contains in-frame clones alone and is incomplete. The sample records about 83,000 clones, 85% to 90% being singletons. What these receptors recognize is not known. Sequenced material: unstimulated CD4+ T cells sorted from spleen or lymph node cells, taken before intestinal transplant. The receptors were sampled from a human donor who received an intestinal transplant.

The V gene is TRBV28, the J gene TRBJ1-4; 7 nucleotides match TRBD1. This CDR3 spans 14 amino acids. Per the germline V gene, CDR1 is MDHEN and CDR2 is SYDVKM. Trimming took 7 bases from V and 4 from J; bases not matched to a gene: 6. The CDR3: CASKPGTVNEKLFF. The DNA of the CDR3 is TGTGCCAGCAAACCCGGGACAGTTAATGAAAAACTGTTTTTT.

The chain is built from TRBV7-2 and TRBJ2-1, with 12 bases fitting TRBD2. CDR1 is SGHTA, CDR2 FQGNSA, per germline. The CDR3 loop spans 14 amino acids. J was trimmed by 14 bases and V by 5 bases; bases with no gene match: 10. The CDR3 nucleotides read TGTGCCAGCAGCCCACCCGCTAGCGGGGGGGCCAAGTTCTTC. Translated: CASSPPASGGAKFF.

The V gene is TRBV28, the J gene TRBJ1-2, with D possibly being TRBD1 (5 bases). The CDR3 has 13 amino acids. Germline lookup yields CDR1 MDHEN and CDR2 SYDVKM. Trimming removed 6 bases from V and 2 bases from J, with 10 bases in between. In DNA form, the CDR3 reads TGTGCCAGCAGCCCCGGGGGAAACTATGGCTACACCTTC. This gives the protein CASSPGGNYGYTF.

The genes are TRBV7-9 and TRBJ1-3; D is unclear. V was clipped by 1 base and J by 3 bases, with 7 bases between them. CDR3 length: 14 residues. Germline lookup yields CDR1 SEHNR and CDR2 FQNEAQ (reference sequence). CDR3 residues: CASSLGGRGNTIYF. CDR3 coding DNA: TGTGCCAGCAGCTTAGGAGGCCGTGGAAACACCATATATTTT.

The chain combines TRBV5-8 with TRBJ1-1; D ambiguous. The V gene's germline CDR1 is SGHTS and CDR2 YDEGEE. The germline V and J ends were trimmed by 0 bases and 4 bases, with 10 bases remaining between them. This CDR3 has 14 residues. The DNA for the CDR3 is TGTGCCAGCAGCTTGGCCCGACGCGGCACTGAAGCTTTCTTT. Translating gives CASSLARRGTEAFF. The whole variable domain, filled in from reference TRBV5-8 and TRBJ1-1, reads EAGVTQSPTHLIKTRGQQATLRCSPISGHTSVYWYQQALGLGLQFLLWYDEGEERNRGNFPPRFSGRQFPNYSSELNVNALELEDSALYLCASSLARRGTEAFFGQGTRLTVV.

Here the CDR3 DNA reads TGTGCCTCCTCCGGGGGGGCGGGGGAGCAGTACTTC. It yields the protein CASSGGAGEQYF. The chain couples TRBV30 to TRBJ2-7; TRBD2 matches at 8 bases. The germline V gene encodes CDR1 GTSNPN and CDR2 SVGIG (reference sequence). With 7 bases clipped from V and 7 bases from J, the junction kept 9 bases outside the gene matches. The CDR3 sequence is 12 residues long.

The rearrangement uses TRBV30 and TRBJ1-2; TRBD1 matches 12 bases. Germline CDR1 and CDR2: GTSNPN and SVGIG (reference sequence). Trimming cost V 3 bases and J 5 bases; bases outside gene matches: 10. The CDR3 runs to 16 residues. CDR3 residues: CAWSRDRGQGAYGYTF. The CDR3 bases are TGTGCCTGGAGCCGGGACAGGGGGCAAGGGGCGTATGGCTACACCTTC.

The rearrangement uses TRBV28 and TRBJ2-7; tentative D call: TRBD1 (6 bases). This CDR3 comprises 20 residues. The V end lost 4 bases, the J end lost 2 bases, and 30 bases lay between the germline ends. Germline V CDR1 and CDR2: MDHEN, SYDVKM. CDR3 coding DNA: TGTGCCAGCAGTTCCCCCTGGACAGAATCAATGGGTGTTACAACCTACGAGCAGTACTTC. Protein product: CASSSPWTESMGVTTYEQYF.

The chain has TRBV6-1 and TRBJ2-7; D is unclear. Germline CDR1 reads MNHNS; CDR2 reads SASEGT. Deletions cut 7 bases from V and 3 bases from J, with 16 bases between. The CDR3 extends over 14 amino acids. Here the CDR3 reads CASTPGPRNYEQYF. The CDR3 bases are TGTGCCAGCACCCCCGGCCCGCGGAACTACGAGCAGTACTTC.

The chain links TRBV6-5 to TRBJ1-2, with 7 positions matching TRBD1. The CDR3 covers 12 residues. CDR1 and CDR2 from the germline V gene are MNHEY and SVGAGI. V was clipped by 8 bases and J by 7 bases; unmatched bases: 7. The CDR3 DNA reads as TGTGCCAGCCGACAGGGCCCCAGTGGCTACACCTTC. It codes for CASRQGPSGYTF.